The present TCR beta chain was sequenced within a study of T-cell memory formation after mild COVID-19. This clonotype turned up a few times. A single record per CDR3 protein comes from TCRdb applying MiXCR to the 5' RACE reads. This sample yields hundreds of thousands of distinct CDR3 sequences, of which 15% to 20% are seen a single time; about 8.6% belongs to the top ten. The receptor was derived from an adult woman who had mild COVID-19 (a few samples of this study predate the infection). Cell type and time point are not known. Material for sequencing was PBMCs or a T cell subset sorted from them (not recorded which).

CDR3 nucleotide sequence: TGTGCCAGCAGCCGGGAACTAGCGGGGGGAAATGAGCAGTTCTTC. It encodes CASSRELAGGNEQFF. The chain has TRBV7-3 and TRBJ2-1; 12 nucleotides agree with TRBD2. CDR1 is SGHTA, CDR2 FQGTGA, per germline. CDR3 size: 15 residues. The junction had 6 bases not matched to a gene; V was cut back by 5 bases and J by 7 bases.